What follows are 22 T cell receptor beta chains derived from one specimen sequenced in a study of breast tumors, draining lymph nodes, adjacent tissues. Axillary draining lymph nodes of breast cancer patients supplied the node samples. TCRdb ran MiXCR on the multiplex PCR reads and lists one entry per CDR3 protein. The table shows 150,000 to 200,000 distinct CDR3 sequences, with 30% to 35% occurring only once. Sequenced material: axillary lymph node tissue. The receptors shown here come from a female donor with breast cancer. Some clones in this sample may be carry-over from other donors' samples.

J is TRBJ1-2 and V is TRBV4-1; TRBD1 matches 9 bases. The length of the CDR3 is 18 residues. The trim removed 1 base at V and 7 bases at J, leaving 16 bases unmatched. Per germline, CDR1 MGHRA and CDR2 YSYEKL. The CDR3: CASSQGAPTGGNSCGYTF. The CDR3, as DNA: TGCGCCAGCAGCCAAGGGGCCCCCACAGGGGGCAACAGCTGTGGCTACACCTTC.

This clonotype was picked up many times. V is TRBV12-5 and J is TRBJ2-1; TRBD1 matches at 7 bases. The CDR3 is 17 amino acids. The V segment lost 6 bases and the J segment 1 base; nucleotides outside the gene matches: 12. Germline CDR1 and CDR2: LGHNT and FRNRAP. CDR3 sequence (DNA): TGTGCTAGTGGCCACTCAACCGGGACAGCATCCTACAATGAGCAGTTCTTC. It specifies CASGHSTGTASYNEQFF.

This rearrangement joins TRBV14 to TRBJ2-3; 9 bases agree with TRBD1. Germline V CDR1 and CDR2: SGHDN, FVKESK. V lost 3 bases, J lost 4 bases, and 14 bases stayed unmatched. This CDR3 is built from 18 residues. The CDR3 is CASSQQLIRTGVSDTQYF. The CDR3 DNA reads as TGTGCCAGCAGCCAGCAACTTATAAGGACAGGGGTTTCAGATACGCAGTATTTT.

Notes on this clonotype: It may be a read error: a sequence one base away is much more abundant. CDR3 sequence reads: CASSLQGAAGELFF. DNA for the CDR3: TGTGCCAGCAGCTTACAGGGGGCTGCCGGGGAGCTGTTTTTT. The J gene is TRBJ2-2, the V gene TRBV11-2; 8 bases map to TRBD1. The germline V gene encodes CDR1 SGHAT and CDR2 FQNNGV. The V and J ends lost 2 bases and 6 bases, in that order; junction bases with no gene match: 2. There are 14 residues in the CDR3. Full variable domain (remainder filled in from reference TRBV11-2 and TRBJ2-2): EAGVAQSPRYKIIEKRQSVAFWCNPISGHATLYWYQQILGQGPKLLIQFQNNGVVDDSQLPKDRFSAERLKGVDSTLKIQPAKLEDSAVYLCASSLQGAAGELFFGEGSRLTVL.

The chain couples TRBV6-6 to TRBJ2-6; D is possibly TRBD1 or TRBD2 (5 bases each). Trimming stripped 5 bases from V and 4 bases from J, with 12 bases between. The CDR3 is made up of 15 amino acids. The germline V gene encodes CDR1 MNHNY and CDR2 SVGAGI (reference sequence). For the CDR3, the DNA is TGTGCCAGCAGTCACTTGGGGGTCGGGGCCAACGTCCTGACTTTC. This translates into CASSHLGVGANVLTF.

This chain joins TRBV20-1 and TRBJ1-2; TRBD1 matches at 7 bases. V lost 2 bases, J lost 7 bases, and 13 bases stayed unmatched. Germline V lookup: CDR1 DFQATT, CDR2 SNEGSKA (reference sequence). This CDR3 has 15 amino acids. Written as DNA, the CDR3 is TGCAGTGCTAGACTTCGGGGCAGGGGGGCGCGTGGCTACACCTTC. This translates into CSARLRGRGARGYTF.

The J gene is TRBJ2-3, the V gene TRBV28; D not certain. Trimming removed 3 bases at V and 4 bases at J, with 11 bases between. This CDR3 has 14 amino acids. Germline V gives CDR1 MDHEN, CDR2 SYDVKM. CDR3 nucleotide sequence: TGTGCCAGCAGTTTGTACTCGCAATCAGATACGCAGTATTTT. It specifies CASSLYSQSDTQYF.

This chain links TRBV7-6 with TRBJ1-2; D gene uncertain. Per the germline V gene, CDR1 is SGHVS and CDR2 is FNYEAQ. This CDR3 has 15 amino acids. The V and J ends lost 1 base and 2 bases respectively, with 11 bases between them. The CDR3 sequence: CASSLGLAGNYGYTF. CDR3 DNA: TGTGCCAGCAGCTTAGGTCTAGCGGGAAACTATGGCTACACCTTC.

Remarks on this clonotype: A junction end diverges from the germline sequence, so it may reflect a read error. V and J are TRBV6-2 or TRBV6-3 and TRBJ2-5, with D perhaps TRBD1 or TRBD2 (6 bases each). The CDR3 loop spans 19 amino acids. The germline gives CDR1 MNHEY, CDR2 SVGEGT. The CDR3: CASSHSRVAGTPYQETQYF. The CDR3 DNA follows: TGTGCCAGCAGTCACTCGAGGGTTGCGGGGACACCGTACCAAGAGACCCAGTACTTC.

This clonotype was found many times. The chain joins TRBV30 to TRBJ2-7; a possible D gene is TRBD1 (6 bases). Germline CDR1 is GTSNPN and CDR2 is SVGIG (reference sequence). This CDR3 is 12 amino acids long. Trimming took 8 bases from V and 3 from J, leaving 14 bases between them. The CDR3 spells CAGMDRVYEQYF. Written as DNA, the CDR3 is TGTGCCGGGATGGACAGAGTCTACGAGCAGTACTTC.

This clonotype was picked up many times. The chain combines TRBV12-3 or TRBV12-4 with TRBJ1-4; D remains unclear. This CDR3 spans 14 amino acids. With 2 bases removed from V and 8 bases from J, the gap between germline ends came to 12 bases. The CDR3 DNA reads TGTGCCAGCAGTTTATTTGGGTTAGGGGAAAAACTGTTTTTT. It is translated as CASSLFGLGEKLFF.

V gene TRBV20-1 combines with J gene TRBJ2-3; no reliable D call. The CDR3 consists of 12 residues. The ends were cut back, 6 bases at V and 3 bases at J, with 10 bases in the middle. From germline, CDR1 is DFQATT and CDR2 SNEGSKA (reference sequence). The CDR3 sequence is CSARPGTDTQYF. The CDR3 coding sequence is TGCAGTGCCAGGCCCGGGACAGATACGCAGTATTTT.

The sample holds one count of this clonotype. Relative to the germline gene, one junction end is altered; a read error may explain this. The J gene is TRBJ2-1, the V gene TRBV19, with D possibly TRBD1 on 5 matching bases. Germline lookup yields CDR1 LNHDA and CDR2 SQIVND (reference sequence). The CDR3 totals 15 residues. In DNA form, the CDR3 reads TGTGCCAGTAGTATCGGTCCCCCGCAGGGCAATGAGAAGTTCTTC. Translated: CASSIGPPQGNEKFF.

This clonotype came up many times. J is TRBJ1-2 and V is TRBV25-1; perhaps TRBD1 as D (5 bases). From germline, CDR1 is MGHDK and CDR2 SYGVNS. V lost 0 bases and J lost 7, with 12 bases in between. The CDR3 loop spans 14 amino acids. The CDR3 region is CASSEYEGSRGYTF. The CDR3 nucleotides read TGTGCCAGCAGTGAATATGAGGGGTCCCGTGGCTACACCTTC.

Comments on this clonotype: A much more abundant neighbour one base away suggests this may be a read error. The V and J genes are TRBV11-2 and TRBJ2-5; possibly TRBD1 for D (5 bases). The CDR3 is made up of 15 amino acids. Deletions cut 1 base from V and 5 bases from J, with 14 bases between. Germline CDR1 SGHAT, CDR2 FQNNGV. Here the CDR3 DNA reads TGTGCCAGCAGCTTAGGTCCAATGCCAGGGGAGACCCAGTACTTC. It specifies CASSLGPMPGETQYF.

This clonotype was found many times. The chain combines TRBV20-1 with TRBJ2-5; possible D gene TRBD2, 6 bases. The germline V gene has CDR1 DFQATT and CDR2 SNEGSKA (reference sequence). V was clipped by 1 base and J by 4 bases, with 13 bases between them. The CDR3 has 14 amino acids. In DNA, the CDR3 is TGCAGTGCTAGAGTAATACGGGAGAGAGAGACCCAGTACTTC. Amino acids: CSARVIRERETQYF.

This clonotype was observed a few times. A much larger clonotype is one base distant, so this may be a read error. The conserved final phenylalanine or tryptophan is absent from the CDR3, which likely points to a read error. The chain links TRBV24-1 to TRBJ1-4; D gene uncertain. The V gene lost 9 bases and the J gene lost 7 bases, with 17 bases spanning the gap. CDR3 length: 14 residues. The germline V gene has CDR1 KGHDR and CDR2 SFDVKD. This CDR3 reads CATRNHPGGEKLFL. CDR3 bases: TGTGCCACCCGGAACCACCCAGGTGGTGAAAAACTGTTTCTT.

This clonotype appeared many times. The chain uses TRBV7-6 and TRBJ2-7, with unresolved D. The ends were cut back, 4 bases at V and 6 bases at J, with 22 bases in the middle. CDR1 is SGHVS, CDR2 FNYEAQ, per germline. CDR3 length: 16 amino acids. The CDR3 sequence: CASSWGGRQDPGEQYF. As DNA, the CDR3 is TGTGCCAGCAGCTGGGGTGGCAGGCAAGACCCAGGCGAGCAGTACTTC.

Concerning this clonotype: The DNA is left out, because the CDR3 cannot be placed on it with certainty; the CDR3 is given as TCRdb lists it. The V call is TRBV7-9, the J call TRBJ2-7; the listed D gene, TRBD2, was not tested against the DNA. The CDR3 length is 23 residues, termini included. CDR1 and CDR2 (germline): SEHNR, FQNEAQ (reference sequence). CDR3 loop: CASSFYICSASWSGLERVYEQYF.

The table lists this clonotype with a few counts. The rearrangement joins TRBV28 to TRBJ1-5, with D possibly matching TRBD1 (6 bases). V lost 6 bases, J lost 2 bases, and 17 bases lay in between. Germline V CDR1 and CDR2: MDHEN, SYDVKM. This CDR3 is 16 amino acids long. The CDR3 DNA is TGTGCCAGCAGCCTAGGACAGCCGGGGGGCAATCAGCCCCAGCATTTT. It yields the protein CASSLGQPGGNQPQHF.

Ten or more counts support this clonotype. This chain joins TRBV29-1 and TRBJ2-5; TRBD2 agrees at 10 bases. Germline V gene sequence: CDR1 SQVTM, CDR2 ANQGSEA. The CDR3 is made up of 13 amino acids. Trimming took 2 bases from V and 7 from J; bases not matched to a gene: 4. CDR3 loop: CSVELAGVGTQYF. CDR3 sequence (DNA): TGCAGCGTTGAACTAGCGGGGGTCGGGACCCAGTACTTC. The full variable domain, its missing parts supplied by reference TRBV29-1 and TRBJ2-5, is SAVISQKPSRDICQRGTSLTIQCQVDSQVTMMFWYRQQPGQSLTLIATANQGSEATYESGFVIDKFPISRPNLTFSTLTVSNMSPEDSSIYLCSVELAGVGTQYFGPGTRLLVL.

This clonotype was seen ten or more times. The rearrangement uses TRBV4-1 and TRBJ2-7; 14 bases are a match to TRBD2. V lost 1 base and J lost 6; bases outside the gene matches: 8. CDR3 size: 17 residues. CDR1 and CDR2 (germline): MGHRA, YSYEKL. DNA for the CDR3: TGCGCCAGCAGCCAAGTTGAGGGACTAGCGGGAGTGGTCGAGCAGTACTTC. It codes for CASSQVEGLAGVVEQYF.